These 17 T cell receptor beta chains came from one sample sequenced in a study of cytomegalovirus exposure and HLA in healthy donors (TCRdb year 2017). The library was obtained by the immunoSEQ multiplex PCR assay. A mixture of 60 forward primers for TCR Vbeta segments and 13 reverse primers for TCR Jbeta segments was used in the multiplex PCR. The source is immuneACCESS, and TCRdb retained only in-frame sequences with V and J called. Part of the clones is not carried over; for the studies checked, unresolved V genes explain less than half of this, and the remainder is unexplained. Present in this sample are around 190,000 clones, about four fifths of which were seen just once. Jointly, the top ten make up 1.7% of the sample. The specimen sequenced was PBMCs. The origin of the receptors is a man in his forties or fifties in good health and CMV-seropositive.

This chain uses TRBV7-9 with TRBJ2-1; 7 positions agree with TRBD1. V lost 5 bases and J lost 9; bases outside the gene matches: 7. This CDR3 has 13 residues. Germline V gene data show CDR1 as SEHNR and CDR2 as FQNEAQ (reference sequence). Here the CDR3 DNA reads TGTGCCAGCAGCCCCGAGGGGGCGGGTGAGCAGTTCTTC. Translating gives CASSPEGAGEQFF.

CDR3 coding DNA: TGTGCCAGCAGTTATAAGCCTACAACTAATGAAAAACTGTTTTTT. It codes for CASSYKPTTNEKLFF. This sequence joins TRBV6-5 and TRBJ1-4; D remains unclear. The length of the CDR3 is 15 residues. Trimming removed 3 bases at V and 0 bases at J, with 8 bases between. Germline V gene sequence: CDR1 MNHEY, CDR2 SVGAGI.

The table lists this clone with a count of one. This chain connects TRBV5-8 to TRBJ2-3; 8 bases line up with TRBD2. Germline loops: CDR1 SGHTS, CDR2 YDEGEE. J lost 5 bases, V lost 4 bases, and 15 bases had no gene match. This CDR3 is 17 amino acids long. DNA of the CDR3: TGTGCCAGCAGCACCGGGACTAGTGGGGATGTTCGAGATACGCAGTATTTT. Its protein product is CASSTGTSGDVRDTQYF.

This chain joins TRBV15 and TRBJ1-2, with TRBD1 matching 9 bases. Trimming removed 5 bases from V and 7 bases from J; junction bases left unmatched: 8. The CDR3 sequence is 14 residues long. CDR1 and CDR2 from the germline V gene are LNHNV and YYDKDF (reference sequence). CDR3 residues: CATSVEQGAPGYTF. CDR3 bases: TGTGCCACCAGCGTGGAACAGGGGGCGCCTGGCTACACCTTC.

Only one count was recorded for this clone. V usage is TRBV7-3 and J usage is TRBJ2-2; 9 positions agree with TRBD1. The V gene end was trimmed by 5 bases and the J gene end by 2 bases; junction bases not matched to a gene: 3. This CDR3 has 15 residues. Germline CDR1 is SGHTA and CDR2 is FQGTGA. CDR3 loop: CASSVGQGNTGELFF. The CDR3 DNA reads TGTGCCAGCAGCGTGGGACAGGGTAACACCGGGGAGCTGTTTTTT.

Regarding this clone: In the same sample, other DNA sequences code for this CDR3. The CDR3 DNA is TGCGCCAGCAGCTTGCTGGCGGAAGCATGGGATACGCAGTATTTT. Translated: CASSLLAEAWDTQYF. This chain uses TRBV5-1 with TRBJ2-3; D not certain. CDR1 and CDR2 from the germline V gene are SGHRS and YFSETQ. V lost 1 base to trimming and J lost 6 bases, with 15 bases between them. The CDR3 runs to 15 residues.

This clone was seen a few times. The V gene is TRBV6-6, the J gene TRBJ1-5; no clear D. Trimming cost V 4 bases and J 6 bases, with 7 bases left between them. The germline CDR1 and CDR2 sequences are MNHNY and SVGAGI (reference sequence). The CDR3 spans 12 residues. This CDR3 is CASSLGGQPQHF. The CDR3 DNA reads TGTGCCAGCAGTTTAGGAGGTCAGCCCCAGCATTTT.

This clone showed up just once. The chain joins TRBV4-1 to TRBJ2-5; 11 bases line up with TRBD1. The CDR3 extends over 15 amino acids. Germline V CDR1 and CDR2: MGHRA, YSYEKL. With V trimmed by 2 bases and J by 5 bases, 4 bases remained unmatched. CDR3 in DNA: TGCGCCAGCAGCCAACCTGGGACAGGGGGGGAGACCCAGTACTTC. It encodes CASSQPGTGGETQYF.

V usage is TRBV10-3 and J usage is TRBJ1-1; D ambiguous. Germline V lookup: CDR1 ENHRY, CDR2 SYGVKD. With 3 bases removed from V and 2 bases from J, the gap between germline ends came to 10 bases. This CDR3 comprises 14 residues. In DNA, the CDR3 is TGTGCCATCAGTGATCTCGAGGGAAACACTGAAGCTTTCTTT. This gives the protein CAISDLEGNTEAFF.

The chain employs TRBV28 and TRBJ2-7; a weak D match, TRBD2 (6 bases). Per the germline V gene, CDR1 is MDHEN and CDR2 is SYDVKM. Deletions cut 3 bases from V and 5 bases from J, with 11 bases between. There are 13 residues in the CDR3. CDR3: CASSFLAGNEQYF. As DNA, the CDR3 is TGTGCCAGCAGTTTTCTGGCGGGGAACGAGCAGTACTTC.

CDR3 bases: TGTGCCATCAGTGACCACGCGAGCACGGGGAGCTCCTACGAGCAGTACTTC. This translates into CAISDHASTGSSYEQYF. The chain recombines TRBV10-3 with TRBJ2-7; possible D gene TRBD2, 5 bases. The V end was cut by 3 bases, the J end by 0 bases, with 18 bases between. The CDR3 runs to 17 residues. Germline V gene sequence: CDR1 ENHRY, CDR2 SYGVKD.

The V gene is TRBV11-2, the J gene TRBJ2-7, with D tentatively TRBD2 (6 bases). V was shortened by 2 bases and J by 3 bases, with 11 bases between the two germline ends. The CDR3 loop spans 14 amino acids. Per germline, CDR1 SGHAT and CDR2 FQNNGV. Here the CDR3 reads CASSLQLALYEQYF. In DNA, the CDR3 is TGTGCCAGCAGCTTACAACTAGCCCTCTACGAGCAGTACTTC.

This chain links TRBV2 with TRBJ2-3, with TRBD2 identical over 8 bases. CDR1 is SNHLY and CDR2 is FYNNEI in the germline V gene. V was clipped by 7 bases and J by 8 bases; unmatched bases: 8. The CDR3 is 13 residues long. DNA of the CDR3: TGTGCCAGCAAGCGAGCGGGAGAAGGTACGCAGTATTTT. It yields the protein CASKRAGEGTQYF.

As concerns this clone: An end of the junction does not agree with germline; a read error may underlie this. The J gene is TRBJ2-5, the V gene TRBV7-9; no reliable D call. The J call is uncertain, as TRBJ2-7 better fits the DNA end. CDR1 is SEHNR, CDR2 FQNEAQ, per germline (reference sequence). This CDR3 spans 11 amino acids. The CDR3 here is CSSSLTYEQYF. CDR3 nucleotides: TGTTCCAGCAGCTTAACCTACGAGCAGTACTTC.

J is TRBJ2-1 and V is TRBV6-4; 10 positions agree with TRBD1. The germline gives CDR1 MRHNA, CDR2 SNTAGT. Trimming at V came to 4 bases and at J to 6 bases, leaving 0 bases not matched to a gene. The CDR3 contains 13 residues. The CDR3 reads CASSGTGGNEQFF. The CDR3 DNA follows: TGTGCCAGCAGTGGGACAGGGGGCAATGAGCAGTTCTTC.

The rearrangement links TRBV27 to TRBJ1-5; the match to TRBD1 covers 7 bases. CDR1 is MNHEY and CDR2 is SMNVEV in the germline V gene (reference sequence). This CDR3 is 15 amino acids long. Trimming removed 3 bases from V and 1 base from J; junction bases left unmatched: 3. The CDR3 region is CASSFRGLSNQPQHF. The CDR3 nucleotides are TGTGCCAGCAGTTTCAGGGGGTTAAGCAATCAGCCCCAGCATTTT.

CDR3 sequence reads: CASSQGTGHEKLFF. Here the CDR3 DNA reads TGTGCCAGCAGTCAAGGGACAGGGCATGAAAAACTGTTTTTT. This sequence joins TRBV6-5 and TRBJ1-4; 9 positions match TRBD1. Germline V gene data show CDR1 as MNHEY and CDR2 as SVGAGI. This CDR3 is 14 amino acids long. J was trimmed by 6 bases and V by 5 bases; bases with no gene match: 4.